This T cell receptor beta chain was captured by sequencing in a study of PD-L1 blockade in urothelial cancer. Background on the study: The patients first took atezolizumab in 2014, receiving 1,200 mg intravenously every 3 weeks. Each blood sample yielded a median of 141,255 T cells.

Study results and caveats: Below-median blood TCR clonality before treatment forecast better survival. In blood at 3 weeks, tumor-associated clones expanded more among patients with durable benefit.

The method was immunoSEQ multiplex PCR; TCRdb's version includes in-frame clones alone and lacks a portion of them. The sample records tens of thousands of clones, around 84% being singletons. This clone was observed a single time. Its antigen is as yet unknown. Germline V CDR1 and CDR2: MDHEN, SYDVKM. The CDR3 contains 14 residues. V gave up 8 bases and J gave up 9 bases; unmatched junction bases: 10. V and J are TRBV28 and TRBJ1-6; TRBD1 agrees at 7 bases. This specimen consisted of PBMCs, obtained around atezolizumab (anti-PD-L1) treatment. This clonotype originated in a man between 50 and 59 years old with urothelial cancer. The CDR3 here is CASLTGQGSSPLHF. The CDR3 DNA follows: TGTGCCAGCTTGACAGGGCAGGGGAGTTCACCCCTCCACTTT. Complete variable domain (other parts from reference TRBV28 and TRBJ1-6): DVKVTQSSRYLVKRTGEKVFLECVQDMDHENMFWYRQDPGLGLRLIYFSYDVKMKEKGDIPEGYSVSREKKERFSLILESASTNQTSMYLCASLTGQGSSPLHFGNGTRLTVT.